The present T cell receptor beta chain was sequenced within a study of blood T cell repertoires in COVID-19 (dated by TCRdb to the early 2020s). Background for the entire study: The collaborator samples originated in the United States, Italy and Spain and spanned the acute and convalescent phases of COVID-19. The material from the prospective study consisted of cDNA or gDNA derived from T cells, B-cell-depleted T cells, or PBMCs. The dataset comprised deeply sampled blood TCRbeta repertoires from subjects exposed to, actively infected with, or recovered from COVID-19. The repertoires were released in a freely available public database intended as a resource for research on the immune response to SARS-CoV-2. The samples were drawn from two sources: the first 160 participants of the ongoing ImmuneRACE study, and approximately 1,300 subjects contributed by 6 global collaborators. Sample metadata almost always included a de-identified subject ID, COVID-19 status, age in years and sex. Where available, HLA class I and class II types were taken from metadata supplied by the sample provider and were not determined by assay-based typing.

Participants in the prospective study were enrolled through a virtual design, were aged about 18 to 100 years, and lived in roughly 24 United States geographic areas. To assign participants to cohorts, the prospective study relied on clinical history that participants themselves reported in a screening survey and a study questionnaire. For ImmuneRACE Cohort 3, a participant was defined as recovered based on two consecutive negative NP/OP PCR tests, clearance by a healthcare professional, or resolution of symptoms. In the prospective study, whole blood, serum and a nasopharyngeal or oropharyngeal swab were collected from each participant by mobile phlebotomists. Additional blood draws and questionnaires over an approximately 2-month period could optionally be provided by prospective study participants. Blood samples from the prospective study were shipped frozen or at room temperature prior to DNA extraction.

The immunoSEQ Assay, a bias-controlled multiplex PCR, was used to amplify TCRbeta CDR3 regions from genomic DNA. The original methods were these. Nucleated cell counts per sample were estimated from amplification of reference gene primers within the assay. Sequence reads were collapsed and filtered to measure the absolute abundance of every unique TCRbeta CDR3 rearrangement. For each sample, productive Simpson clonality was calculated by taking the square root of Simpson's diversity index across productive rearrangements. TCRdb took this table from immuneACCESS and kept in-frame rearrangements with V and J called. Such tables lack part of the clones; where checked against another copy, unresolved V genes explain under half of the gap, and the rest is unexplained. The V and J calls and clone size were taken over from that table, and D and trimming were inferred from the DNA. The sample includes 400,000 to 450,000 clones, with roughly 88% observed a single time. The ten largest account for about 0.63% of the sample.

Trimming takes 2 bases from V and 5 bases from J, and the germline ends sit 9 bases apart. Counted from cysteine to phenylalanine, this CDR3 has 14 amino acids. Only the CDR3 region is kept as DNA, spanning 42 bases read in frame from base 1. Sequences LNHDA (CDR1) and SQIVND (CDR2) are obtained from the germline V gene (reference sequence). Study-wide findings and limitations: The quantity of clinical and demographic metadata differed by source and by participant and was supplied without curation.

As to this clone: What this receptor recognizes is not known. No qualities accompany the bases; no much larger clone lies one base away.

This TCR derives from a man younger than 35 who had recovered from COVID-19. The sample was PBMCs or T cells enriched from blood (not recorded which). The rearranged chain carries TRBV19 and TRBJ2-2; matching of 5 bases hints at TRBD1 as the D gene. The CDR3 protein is CASSISSGTGELFF. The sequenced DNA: TGTGCCAGTAGTATATCCTCAGGGACCGGGGAGCTGTTTTTT.